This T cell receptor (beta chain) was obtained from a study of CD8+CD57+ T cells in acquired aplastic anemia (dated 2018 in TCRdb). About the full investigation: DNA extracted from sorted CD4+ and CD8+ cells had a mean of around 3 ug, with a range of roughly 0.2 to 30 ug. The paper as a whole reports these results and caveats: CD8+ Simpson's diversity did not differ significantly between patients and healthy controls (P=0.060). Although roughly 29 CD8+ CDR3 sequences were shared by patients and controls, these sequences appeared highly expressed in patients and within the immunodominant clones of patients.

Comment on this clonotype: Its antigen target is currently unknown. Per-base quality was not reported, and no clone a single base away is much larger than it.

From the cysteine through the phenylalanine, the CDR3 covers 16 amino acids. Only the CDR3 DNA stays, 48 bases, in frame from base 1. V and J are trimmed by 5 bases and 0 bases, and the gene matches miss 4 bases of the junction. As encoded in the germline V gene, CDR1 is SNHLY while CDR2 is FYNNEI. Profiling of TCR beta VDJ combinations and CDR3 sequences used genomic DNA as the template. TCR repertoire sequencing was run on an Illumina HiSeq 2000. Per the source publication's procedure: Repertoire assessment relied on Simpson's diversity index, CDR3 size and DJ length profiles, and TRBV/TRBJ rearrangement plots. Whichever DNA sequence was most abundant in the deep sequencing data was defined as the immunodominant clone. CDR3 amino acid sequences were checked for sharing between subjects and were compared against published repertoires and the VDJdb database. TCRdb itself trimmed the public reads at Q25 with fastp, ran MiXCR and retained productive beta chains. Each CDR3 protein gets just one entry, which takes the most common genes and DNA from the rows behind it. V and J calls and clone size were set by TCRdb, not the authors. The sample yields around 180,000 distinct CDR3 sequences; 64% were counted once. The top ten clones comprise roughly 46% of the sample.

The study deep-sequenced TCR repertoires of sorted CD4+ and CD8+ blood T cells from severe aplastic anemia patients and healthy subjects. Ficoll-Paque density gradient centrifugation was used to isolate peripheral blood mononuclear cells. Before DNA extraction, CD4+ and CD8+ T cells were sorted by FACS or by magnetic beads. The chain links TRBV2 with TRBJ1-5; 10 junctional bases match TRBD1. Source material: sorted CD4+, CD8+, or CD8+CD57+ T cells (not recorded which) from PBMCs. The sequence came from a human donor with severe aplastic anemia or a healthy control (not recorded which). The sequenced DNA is TGTGCCAGCAGTTGGACAGGGGGTAATAGCAATCAGCCCCAGCATTTT. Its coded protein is CASSWTGGNSNQPQHF.